The following is a T cell receptor (beta chain) sequence with its context. A multiplex PCR was run with 60 Vbeta primers and 13 Jbeta primers. Some clones are missing from TCRdb's copy, which holds only in-frame ones; the method was immunoSEQ multiplex PCR. The sample has under 250,000 clones; roughly 79% are singletons. The data derive from a study of cytomegalovirus exposure and HLA in healthy donors. The germline CDR1 and CDR2 sequences are ENHRY and SYGVKD. Trimming at V came to 9 bases and at J to 10 bases, leaving 6 bases not matched to a gene. CDR3 length equals 13 residues. The chain recombines TRBV10-3 with TRBJ2-1; 13 positions match TRBD2. The material sequenced was PBMCs. The sequence derives from a young man in good health and CMV-seronegative. CDR3 protein: CAILAGGEGEQFF. The CDR3 region has the DNA TGTGCCATACTAGCGGGAGGGGAGGGCGAGCAGTTCTTC.